This is a list of T cell receptor beta chains from one sample in a study of Ad26.COV2.S vaccination and SARS-CoV-2 variants. Libraries were prepared by immunoSEQ multiplex PCR; TCRdb keeps only in-frame clonotypes and omits some of them. Of hundreds of thousands of clones in the sample, 80% to 90% are singletons; the top ten hold over 2%. The source material was peripheral blood, sampled in a trial of Ad26.COV2.S vaccine versus placebo. The receptors were gathered from a person aged 18 to 65 who received the Ad26.COV2.S COVID-19 vaccine or a placebo. Both conserved end residues are part of each CDR3. The D gene is left open where the match is weak.

14	TRBV28	TRBD1	TRBJ1-4	TGTGCCAGCAGTCAGACAGGGGTTGGGGAAAAACTGTTTTTT	CASSQTGVGEKLFF
14	TRBV28	-	TRBJ1-5	TGTGCCAGCAGTTTAGGCTACAGGAATCAGCCCCAGCATTTT	CASSLGYRNQPQHF
15	TRBV19	TRBD1	TRBJ2-1	TGTGCCAGTAGTTCCCCCGGGACAGGGTACAATGAGCAGTTCTTC	CASSSPGTGYNEQFF
15	TRBV3-1/TRBV3-2	-	TRBJ2-7	TGTGCCAGCAGCCAAGCCTGGTCGGGGTCGTACGAGCAGTACTTC	CASSQAWSGSYEQYF
15	TRBV28	-	TRBJ2-7	TGTGCCAGCAGTTCCCCCGAGGGGGGGTCCTACGAGCAGTACTTC	CASSSPEGGSYEQYF
12	TRBV28	-	TRBJ1-5	TGTGCCAGCACCATTAGAAGTCAGCCCCAGCATTTT	CASTIRSQPQHF
15	TRBV10-3	TRBD1	TRBJ1-2	TGTGCCATCAGTGAGTTCAGGGGGGCAGCCTATGGCTACACCTTC	CAISEFRGAAYGYTF
16	TRBV9	-	TRBJ2-2	TGTGCCAGCAGCTTGCGGTTTTACGCGAACACCGGGGAGCTGTTTTTT	CASSLRFYANTGELFF
14	TRBV10-3	-	TRBJ1-5	TGTGCCATCAGTGACAACAGGGTAGGGCAGCCCCAGCATTTT	CAISDNRVGQPQHF
13	TRBV24-1	-	TRBJ1-1	TGTGCCACCAGTGACCCAGGGTTCGCTGAAGCTTTCTTT	CATSDPGFAEAFF
13	TRBV7-2	TRBD1	TRBJ1-1	TGTGCCAGCAGCACGGACAGGGTCGCTGAAGCTTTCTTT	CASSTDRVAEAFF
14	TRBV5-1	-	TRBJ2-7	TGCGCCAGCAGCTTGGAACGGACCGCCTACGAGCAGTACTTC	CASSLERTAYEQYF
14	TRBV2	TRBD1	TRBJ1-1	TGTGCCAGCAGTAGGACAGGGCTGAACACTGAAGCTTTCTTT	CASSRTGLNTEAFF
15	TRBV27	-	TRBJ2-7	TGTGCCAGCAGTGACCCCCGAAAAGGGGCCTACGAGCAGTACTTC	CASSDPRKGAYEQYF
11	TRBV20-1	-	TRBJ1-2	TGCAGTGCCCCCCCCAACTATGGCTACACCTTC	CSAPPNYGYTF
15	TRBV3-1/TRBV3-2	-	TRBJ2-5	TGTGCCAGCAGCCTCGTAGGGGGGGGCATGGAGACCCAGTACTTC	CASSLVGGGMETQYF
14	TRBV9	-	TRBJ1-1	TGTGCCAGCAGCGGTGGTGTCGGGGGGACTGAAGCTTTCTTT	CASSGGVGGTEAFF
15	TRBV24-1	-	TRBJ1-2	TGTGCCACCAGTGATCCGGGGCCACAGGGTCATGGCTACACCTTC	CATSDPGPQGHGYTF
15	TRBV10-3	-	TRBJ1-2	TGTGCCATCTCGCGAGCGCCAAACGTGAACTATGGCTACACCTTC	CAISRAPNVNYGYTF
12	TRBV28	TRBD1	TRBJ1-1	TGTGCCAGCAGTCTTAGACAGGGTGAAGCTTTCTTT	CASSLRQGEAFF